This T cell receptor beta chain was documented in a study of human T cells and chemical hapten exposure listed by TCRdb under 2021. Notes on the research overall: For sensitization, 2% DPC in acetone was applied to a roughly 2 cm by roughly 2 cm area of upper inner arm skin. Patch testing on the upper back used Finn chambers containing 0.01% DPC, with scoring done after 6 days according to International Contact Dermatitis Research Group standards. Peripheral blood TCR repertoire changes were tracked in vivo in alopecia patients during primary and secondary sensitization to the hapten diphenylcyclopropenone (DPC). Blood samples were taken from patients before sensitization (week 0) and at 2, 6 and about 24 weeks after DPC sensitization. Weekly therapeutic DPC doses were additionally applied to the scalp of patients throughout the roughly 25-week study period. The patient cohort, mostly female, included alopecia areata with under or over 50% scalp involvement, alopecia totalis and alopecia universalis. The libraries were sequenced as a pool, and the TCR yield per sample differed mostly because of small variations in library volumes within the pool. Blood for TCR sequencing was provided by twenty-nine alopecia patients at one to four time points (pre-sensitization, 2, 6 and 24 weeks). Results and caveats for the whole study, not just this receptor: Patch test score correlated positively with the number of PT1 expanded TCRs, reaching significance at thresholds 8, 16 and 32 but not at 4. Because every patient had alopecia, a presumed autoimmune disease, the patients' immune response might differ from that of healthy individuals. After repeated subsampling, changes were observed in the strength of the expansion versus patch-test correlation and in the threshold at which the correlation became significant. Expanded TCRs formed significantly more large CDR3 similarity clusters than pre-sensitization or healthy control sets, consistent with antigen-driven responses. DPC sensitization did not change how many TCRs were above 1 in 1000 frequency, and no evidence was found of alterations in global repertoire structure.

Measured from the cysteine to the phenylalanine, the CDR3 is 11 residues long. The retained sequence is limited to the CDR3, 33 bases, with the frame set at the first base. The trim is 1 base for V and 2 bases for J, with a gap of 0 bases between the germline ends. The germline V gene provides CDR1 SQVTM and CDR2 ANQGSEA. The method was RACE. The sequencer listed for this sample is NextSeq 500. During library preparation, unique molecular identifiers were attached to individual cDNA molecules so that TCRs could be counted in a quantitative, reproducible way. From each blood RNA sample, both TCR alpha and TCR beta chains were sequenced. The authors' analysis ran thus. The median number of TCRs per sample was over 85,000, ranging from about 20,000 to 690,600. V, J and CDR3 annotation of the TCR reads was carried out using the Decombinator software suite. For PS versus PT1 abundance plots, all samples were subsampled to the same number of TCRs (28,000). Expanded TCRs were defined as absent before sensitization and observed at least eight times at the 2-week time point. TCRdb reanalyzed the raw reads on its own, using fastp at Q25 for trimming and MiXCR for clone calling, and kept in-frame beta chains. Each entry merges the rows of one CDR3 protein and shows their most common DNA and genes. TCRdb, not the authors, supplied the V and J calls. For this sample the table gives roughly 150,000 distinct CDR3 sequences, of which roughly 25% were detected only once. 2.1% of the sample rests with the top ten.

Worth noting for this clonotype: What antigen it recognizes has not been identified. One base away there is no much larger clone; base qualities are not given.

Taken with the paper, the label for time point translates to: patch test 3, about 24 weeks after DPC sensitization. The treatment or condition label on this specimen signifies: therapeutic diphenylcyclopropenone sensitization with weekly scalp DPC. At each patch-test visit, blood was drawn before the patch test was applied. To be eligible, patients had to be aged 18 to 70, diagnosed with alopecia and judged suitable for DPC therapy, while pregnant patients were excluded. Total RNA was isolated from unfractionated whole blood collected in Tempus Blood RNA tubes. The specimen was whole blood, collected in connection with sensitization to the hapten diphenylcyclopropenone (DPC). The receptor's source is a woman under 30 with alopecia areata. Some clones in this sample may be carry-over from other donors' samples. This chain joins TRBV29-1 to TRBJ1-3, with the D gene not clear enough to name. The nucleotides are TGCAGCGTTGAAGCTGGAAACACCATATATTTT. It is translated as CSVEAGNTIYF.